Here is one T cell receptor beta chain with its context. Its specificity is unknown. Unique molecular identifiers were incorporated when the TCRbeta library was constructed. MiXCR, applied by TCRdb to the PCR reads, yields one record per CDR3 protein. The sample comprises 350,000 to 500,000 distinct CDR3 sequences, over 40% of which are singletons, and roughly 27% rests with the top ten. This CDR3 has 11 residues. Germline V gives CDR1 DFQATT, CDR2 SNEGSKA (reference sequence). The source of the sample is a study of T-cell reconstitution after alpha-beta-depleted transplantation in children. Points from the study as a whole: About two months after transplant, alpha-beta T cells reportedly came from several hundred expanded graft clones.

This receptor was taken from a girl aged 2-9 years with aplastic anemia, due to receive a stem cell transplant. The chain has TRBV20-1 and TRBJ1-2; D unclear. The sample was PBMCs, taken before TCRalphabeta/CD19-depleted stem cell transplant. The CDR3 region is CRIPANYGYTF. The CDR3 region has the DNA TGCAGGATTCCAGCTAACTATGGCTACACCTTC.